This T cell receptor beta chain was documented in a study of Tregs in tolerant kidney transplant recipients (dated by TCRdb to 2018 to 2020). A note on the overall study: TCRbeta sequencing was used in the study to identify donor-specific regulatory T cells before combined kidney and bone marrow transplantation, and the identified cells were then tracked after transplant. In 3 healthy controls, several methods of expanding Tregs specific for an allogeneic donor were compared by TCRbeta repertoire sequencing.

Study-level results and caveats: Expanding Tregs with activated donor B cells appeared to identify the most biologically relevant and donor-specific TCRbeta repertoire. Because only a small number of patients were included, the study had limitations, and the results will need to be validated in larger populations as well as under other immunosuppression protocols. Although technical replication error seemed to be minimal, the question of biological reproducibility was not addressed directly.

For TCRbeta CDR3 sequencing, genomic DNA from the sorted cells was extracted using the QIAGEN DNeasy Blood and Tissue Kit. High-throughput TCRbeta CDR3 sequencing, which included PCR amplification with bias correction and internal controls, was done commercially through immunoSEQ. The source study handled its data this way. Unique productive TCRbeta sequences were defined by CDR3 nucleotide sequence where primers matched, and otherwise by CDR3 amino acid sequence together with Vbeta and Jbeta genes. To correct sorting error, sequences shared between sorted populations at a frequency ratio of 2:1 or less were removed; the rest were assigned to the higher population. A sequence was defined as donor-reactive if the sequence was expanded at least 5-fold in CFSE-low cells compared with unstimulated cells and had a frequency of at least 0.01% in CFSE-low cells. Jensen-Shannon divergence, calculated on the top 100 TCRbeta sequences ranked by frequency, was used to quantify repertoire divergence. For samples with multiple sequencing runs, sorting error was corrected separately for each run before the runs were pooled. Not all clones reach the TCRdb copy of this immuneACCESS table, which keeps in-frame sequences only. Checked studies attribute under half of the gap to unresolved V genes and leave the rest unexplained. V and J calls and clone size are given by that table; D and trimming were obtained from the DNA. The table for this sample lists 85,000 to 95,000 clones; around nine tenths of them were counted only once. In total, the top ten clones hold roughly 4.3% of the sample.

Thawed PBMCs were FACS-sorted into unstimulated Tregs (CD4+CD25+CD127-), CD4+ non-Tregs (CD4+CD25-), CD4 cells and CD8 cells. Healthy control blood came either as purchased buffy coats or from healthy volunteers. Healthy control blood was processed to PBMCs by Ficoll density gradient and cryopreserved, and patient PBMCs were collected before and after transplant. CDR1 is given as MNHEY and CDR2 as SMNVEV, both from the germline V gene (reference sequence). The CDR3 numbers 17 residues from cysteine through phenylalanine. Of all the DNA, just the CDR3 is kept, 51 bases in frame from base 1. Unmatched junction bases come to 12, with V trimmed by 5 bases and J by 4 bases. A note on this clone: What antigen it recognizes has not been identified. Base qualities were left out, and no much larger clone turns up one base away.

This TCR came from a human donor in good health. Sequencing was carried out using CD8+ T cells from blood. Rearrangement joined TRBV27 to TRBJ1-4, with 8 middle bases fitting TRBD1. The CDR3 here reads CASSPGTGRGDNEKLFF. In nucleotide form, the sequence is TGTGCCAGCAGTCCTGGGACAGGACGAGGGGATAATGAAAAACTGTTTTTT.